The clone carrying this T cell receptor (beta chain) was detected once. This specimen comes from a study of blood T cell repertoires in COVID-19. CDR1 and CDR2 from the germline V gene are SGHTA and FQGNSA. Trimming took 3 bases from V and 7 from J; bases not matched to a gene: 15. The CDR3 contains 17 residues. The method was immunoSEQ multiplex PCR; TCRdb's version includes in-frame clones alone and lacks a portion of them. The table has fewer than 85,000 clones, about 87% seen once. Material: peripheral blood. This sequence joins TRBV7-2 and TRBJ2-1, with 7 bases matching TRBD2. The sequence came from a human donor in a cohort sampled during active COVID-19. This CDR3 is CASSLILAAGNLNEQFF. CDR3 bases: TGTGCCAGCAGCTTGATCCTAGCGGCGGGGAATTTAAATGAGCAGTTCTTC.